These 23 T cell receptor beta chains were sequenced from one sample in a study of cytomegalovirus exposure and HLA in healthy donors. With 60 Vbeta and 13 Jbeta primers, the PCR was carried out. Sequencing was performed with immunoSEQ multiplex PCR; in TCRdb, only in-frame clones are kept and a portion is missing. Here the sample spans around 120,000 clones, 80% being singletons. The sequenced material came from PBMCs. The receptor source for this set is a male donor in good health and CMV-seronegative.

V usage is TRBV9 and J usage is TRBJ1-1; 8 nucleotides line up with TRBD1. This CDR3 has 14 residues. V lost 2 bases to trimming and J lost 6 bases; unmatched junction nucleotides: 6. Germline V CDR1 and CDR2: SGDLS, YYNGEE. Here the CDR3 DNA reads TGTGCCAGCAGCGTGACAGGGGAGGGTCCTGAAGCTTTCTTT. Its translation: CASSVTGEGPEAFF. The whole variable domain, filled in from reference TRBV9 and TRBJ1-1, reads DSGVTQTPKHLITATGQRVTLRCSPRSGDLSVYWYQQSLDQGLQFLIQYYNGEERAKGNILERFSAQQFPDLHSELNLSSLELGDSALYFCASSVTGEGPEAFFGQGTRLTVV.

The CDR3 is CASSLAGFTGELFF. The CDR3 nucleotides are TGTGCCAGCAGCTTGGCAGGGTTCACCGGGGAGCTGTTTTTT. The chain joins TRBV5-6 to TRBJ2-2, with D perhaps TRBD1 (5 bases). Trimming shortened V by 0 bases and J by 4 bases, and 7 bases separated the two germline ends. Germline CDR1 reads SGHDT; CDR2 reads YYEEEE. The CDR3 length is 14 residues.

V usage is TRBV6-6 and J usage is TRBJ1-5, with 10 bases that match TRBD1. The CDR3 runs 14 residues. The trim removed 7 bases at V and 5 bases at J, leaving 5 bases unmatched. The germline gives CDR1 MNHNY, CDR2 SVGAGI (reference sequence). CDR3 in DNA: TGTGCCAGCACTCGGACAGGGGGGCATCAGCCCCAGCATTTT. Translation: CASTRTGGHQPQHF.

The chain carries TRBV4-1 and TRBJ1-5; D remains unclear. The length of the CDR3 is 16 residues. The V and J ends lost 0 bases and 2 bases respectively, with 11 bases between them. From germline, CDR1 is MGHRA and CDR2 YSYEKL. The CDR3 DNA is TGCGCCAGCAGCCAAGATCCCGGGGTAGGCAATCAGCCCCAGCATTTT. Protein product: CASSQDPGVGNQPQHF.

Note on this clone: Other DNA sequences of this sample code for an identical CDR3. V is TRBV5-4 and J is TRBJ2-5; TRBD1 is a possible D gene (5 bases). CDR3 length equals 13 residues. Germline lookup yields CDR1 SGHNT and CDR2 YYREEE (reference sequence). V lost 4 bases, J lost 2 bases, and 9 bases lay in between. The DNA for the CDR3 is TGTGCCAGCAGCCTCAAGGGGCAAGAGACCCAGTACTTC. It yields the protein CASSLKGQETQYF.

This clone appeared once. The chain is built from TRBV5-1 and TRBJ1-3; TRBD1 might be the D (5 bases). The CDR3 length is 17 residues. Trimming stripped 3 bases from V and 1 base from J, with 17 bases between. Per germline, CDR1 SGHRS and CDR2 YFSETQ. CDR3 residues: CASSSVDSGTSGNTIYF. CDR3 coding DNA: TGCGCCAGCAGCTCAGTTGATAGCGGGACGTCTGGAAACACCATATATTTT. The full variable domain, in which reference TRBV5-1 and TRBJ1-3 provide the parts outside the CDR3, is KAGVTQTPRYLIKTRGQQVTLSCSPISGHRSVSWYQQTPGQGLQFLFEYFSETQRNKGNFPGRFSGRQFSNSRSEMNVSTLELGDSALYLCASSSVDSGTSGNTIYFGEGSWLTVV.

The rearrangement uses TRBV9 and TRBJ2-2; TRBD2 aligns across 12 bases. CDR3 length: 17 amino acids. Trimming removed 4 bases from V and 4 bases from J; junction bases left unmatched: 8. Germline V gene data show CDR1 as SGDLS and CDR2 as YYNGEE. CDR3 sequence reads: CASSPSGGAAGTGELFF. The CDR3 bases are TGTGCCAGCAGCCCTAGCGGGGGGGCCGCGGGCACCGGGGAGCTGTTTTTT.

This clone has just one count. The V gene is TRBV9, the J gene TRBJ1-5; possible D gene TRBD1, 6 bases. V was cut by 3 bases and J by 3 bases, with 10 bases left in between. CDR1 is SGDLS and CDR2 is YYNGEE in the germline V gene. The CDR3 is made up of 14 amino acids. This CDR3 reads CASSATGNNQPQHF. CDR3 nucleotide sequence: TGTGCCAGCAGCGCGACAGGTAACAATCAGCCCCAGCATTTT.

The chain has TRBV18 and TRBJ1-3, with D possibly being TRBD1 (6 bases). Germline CDR1 and CDR2: KGHSH and LQKENI. V was shortened by 0 bases and J by 4 bases, with 13 bases between the two germline ends. The length of the CDR3 is 16 residues. Here the CDR3 DNA reads TGTGCCAGCTCACCACCGAATCCAGGGGACGGAAACACCATATATTTT. Protein: CASSPPNPGDGNTIYF.

This chain connects TRBV5-4 to TRBJ2-4, with 7 bases matching TRBD1. This CDR3 region has 15 residues. After removal of 1 base from V and 6 bases from J, the junction contained 7 bases not matched to a gene. Germline V gene data show CDR1 as SGHNT and CDR2 as YYREEE (reference sequence). In DNA, the CDR3 is TGTGCCAGCAGCTTGCATAGGGGGCAGGTAAACATTCAGTACTTC. Translating gives CASSLHRGQVNIQYF. Variable domain in full (rest from reference TRBV5-4 and TRBJ2-4): ETGVTQSPTHLIKTRGQQVTLRCSSQSGHNTVSWYQQALGQGPQFIFQYYREEENGRGNFPPRFSGLQFPNYSSELNVNALELDDSALYLCASSLHRGQVNIQYFGAGTRLSVL.

This sequence joins TRBV30 and TRBJ2-1, with 9 bases that match TRBD1. Germline values: CDR1 GTSNPN, CDR2 SVGIG (reference sequence). Unmatched junction bases numbered 6, after V lost 8 bases and J lost 4 bases. CDR3 length: 13 residues. DNA of the CDR3: TGTGCCCGTGAGGGACAGGGTTACAATGAGCAGTTCTTC. Protein: CAREGQGYNEQFF. Variable domain in full (rest from reference TRBV30 and TRBJ2-1): SQTIHQWPATLVQPVGSPLSLECTVEGTSNPNLYWYRQAAGRGLQLLFYSVGIGQISSEVPQNLSASRPQDRQFILSSKKLLLSDSGFYLCAREGQGYNEQFFGPGTRLTVL.

The chain couples TRBV6-6 to TRBJ1-1; D is unresolved. The CDR3 covers 14 residues. V lost 5 bases to trimming and J lost 0 bases, with 10 bases between them. Germline-derived CDR1 and CDR2 are MNHNY and SVGAGI (reference sequence). In DNA form, the CDR3 reads TGTGCCAGCAGTCAAGCGTGGATGAACACTGAAGCTTTCTTT. It encodes CASSQAWMNTEAFF.

The chain recombines TRBV14 with TRBJ2-7; 11 bases align to TRBD2. CDR1 is SGHDN and CDR2 is FVKESK in the germline V gene. CDR3 length: 16 residues. J gave up 6 bases and V 2 bases, and 9 bases lay outside the gene matches. CDR3 DNA sequence: TGTGCCAGCAGCCAACTTGGACTAGCGGGTAAATCCGAGCAGTACTTC. Protein: CASSQLGLAGKSEQYF.

This chain joins TRBV30 and TRBJ2-7, with D possibly being TRBD1 (6 bases). In germline, CDR1 is GTSNPN, CDR2 SVGIG (reference sequence). The CDR3 has 12 amino acids. The V end was cut by 3 bases, the J end by 3 bases, with 9 bases between. CDR3 loop: CAWRGASYEQYF. CDR3 DNA: TGTGCCTGGAGGGGGGCAAGCTACGAGCAGTACTTC.

This clone was detected only once. The chain couples TRBV6-1 to TRBJ2-7; 7 bases agree with TRBD1. In germline, CDR1 is MNHNS, CDR2 SASEGT. The CDR3 covers 15 residues. With V trimmed by 0 bases and J by 5 bases, 7 bases remained unmatched. The CDR3 bases are TGTGCCAGCAGTGAAGCTGTGAAGGGGGCCGACGAGCAGTACTTC. This codes for CASSEAVKGADEQYF.

The chain has TRBV15 and TRBJ1-5; 7 bases line up with TRBD1. Trimming took 6 bases from V and 2 from J; bases not matched to a gene: 13. There are 17 residues in the CDR3. Germline loops: CDR1 LNHNV, CDR2 YYDKDF (reference sequence). The CDR3 DNA is TGTGCCACCAGTAAAGGGGCAGGGGGTCGGGGCAATCAGCCCCAGCATTTT. Amino acid sequence: CATSKGAGGRGNQPQHF.

This rearrangement joins TRBV18 to TRBJ1-1; the D is unclear. V lost 2 bases, J lost 7 bases, and 8 bases lay in between. Germline V lookup: CDR1 KGHSH, CDR2 LQKENI. This CDR3 region has 12 residues. CDR3 residues: CASSPDSVEAFF. CDR3 coding DNA: TGTGCCAGCTCACCAGATTCGGTTGAAGCTTTCTTT.

In its sample, this clone was seen once. V is TRBV11-3 and J is TRBJ2-3, with D perhaps matching TRBD2 (6 bases). This CDR3 has 15 residues. Per the germline V gene, CDR1 is SGHNT and CDR2 is YENEEA. Trimming stripped 4 bases from V and 0 bases from J, with 11 bases between. The CDR3 is CASSWGVSSTDTQYF. CDR3 bases: TGTGCCAGCAGCTGGGGGGTTTCTAGCACAGATACGCAGTATTTT. The complete variable domain, with remaining parts taken from reference TRBV11-3 and TRBJ2-3, reads EAGVVQSPRYKIIEKKQPVAFWCNPISGHNTLYWYLQNLGQGPELLIRYENEEAVDDSQLPKDRFSAERLKGVDSTLKIQPAELGDSAVYLCASSWGVSSTDTQYFGPGTRLTVL.

The chain combines TRBV4-3 with TRBJ2-7; TRBD1 aligns across 7 bases. Per the germline V gene, CDR1 is LGHNA and CDR2 is YSLEER. CDR3 length: 15 amino acids. With V trimmed by 3 bases and J by 2 bases, 7 bases remained unmatched. The CDR3 coding sequence is TGCGCCAGCAGCCAGGAGAGGGACAGTCCCTACGAGCAGTACTTC. Translating gives CASSQERDSPYEQYF.

The chain uses TRBV7-6 and TRBJ2-3, with D possibly TRBD1 on 6 matching bases. Germline CDR1 is SGHVS and CDR2 is FNYEAQ. The CDR3 is 21 residues long. Trimming shortened V by 4 bases and J by 0 bases, and 29 bases separated the two germline ends. The CDR3 sequence: CASSSTYRATPGETSTDTQYF. CDR3 sequence (DNA): TGTGCCAGCAGCTCGACCTACAGGGCTACCCCAGGGGAGACTAGCACAGATACGCAGTATTTT. The full variable domain, its missing parts supplied by reference TRBV7-6 and TRBJ2-3, is GAGVSQSPRYKVTKRGQDVALRCDPISGHVSLYWYRQALGQGPEFLTYFNYEAQQDKSGLPNDRFSAERPEGSISTLTIQRTEQRDSAMYRCASSSTYRATPGETSTDTQYFGPGTRLTVL.

This chain joins TRBV30 and TRBJ2-5; no firm D call. The ends were cut back, 2 bases at V and 4 bases at J, with 11 bases in the middle. Germline CDR1 is GTSNPN and CDR2 is SVGIG (reference sequence). The CDR3 runs to 13 residues. The CDR3 region is CAWSTVTLETQYF. As DNA, the CDR3 is TGTGCCTGGAGTACAGTGACCCTAGAGACCCAGTACTTC.

V gene TRBV6-1 combines with J gene TRBJ2-5, with TRBD1 matching over 10 bases. CDR1 MNHNS and CDR2 SASEGT come from the germline V gene. The CDR3 is 13 amino acids. Trimming took 5 bases from V and 5 from J; bases not matched to a gene: 2. The CDR3 region has the DNA TGTGCCAGCAGTTCGGACAGGGGGGAGACCCAGTACTTC. This translates into CASSSDRGETQYF.

The chain is built from TRBV28 and TRBJ1-2; D uncertain. This CDR3 region has 12 residues. Germline assignment: CDR1 MDHEN and CDR2 SYDVKM. The germline V and J ends were trimmed by 2 bases and 4 bases, with 5 bases remaining between them. The CDR3, as DNA: TGTGCCAGCAGTTTACTAGGCTATGGCTACACCTTC. Translating gives CASSLLGYGYTF.